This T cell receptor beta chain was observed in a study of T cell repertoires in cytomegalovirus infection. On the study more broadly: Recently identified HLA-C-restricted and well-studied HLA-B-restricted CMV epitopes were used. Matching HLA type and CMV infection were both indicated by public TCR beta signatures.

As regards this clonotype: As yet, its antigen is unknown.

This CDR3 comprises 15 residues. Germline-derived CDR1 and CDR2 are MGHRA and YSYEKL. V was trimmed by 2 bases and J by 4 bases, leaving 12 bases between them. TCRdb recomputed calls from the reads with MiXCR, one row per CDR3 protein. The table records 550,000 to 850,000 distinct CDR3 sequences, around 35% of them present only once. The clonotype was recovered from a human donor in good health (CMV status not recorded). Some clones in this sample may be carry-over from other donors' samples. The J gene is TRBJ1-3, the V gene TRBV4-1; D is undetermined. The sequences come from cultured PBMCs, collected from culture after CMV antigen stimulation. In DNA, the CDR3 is TGCGCCAGCAGCCAATCCGTCGGGAGGGGAAACACCATATATTTT. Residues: CASSQSVGRGNTIYF.